These 32 T cell receptor beta chains were all obtained from the same sample, sequenced in a study of T cell responses to AZD1222 COVID-19 vaccine. Method: immunoSEQ multiplex PCR; TCRdb's copy keeps in-frame clones and lacks some. Seen here are 150,000 to 200,000 clones, about 87% observed once, and the top ten hold around 4.5%. The sequenced sample was peripheral blood, obtained 28 days after the second dose of the MenACWY control vaccine. All receptors come from an adult who received the MenACWY meningococcal vaccine as a control.

The V call is TRBV30, the J call TRBJ1-1; a possible D gene is TRBD1 (5 bases). V was pared by 5 bases and J by 5 bases, with 18 bases between. CDR3 size: 14 residues. Germline CDR1 and CDR2: GTSNPN and SVGIG (reference sequence). Here the CDR3 DNA reads TGTGCCTGGTCGTATTGGGGGGTAGGTACTGAAGCTTTCTTT. Amino acid sequence: CAWSYWGVGTEAFF.

The J gene is TRBJ1-1, the V gene TRBV19; 7 nucleotides align to TRBD1. Germline trimming cut 7 bases from V and 0 bases from J; bases unmatched to any gene: 8. The CDR3 totals 15 residues. The V gene's germline CDR1 is LNHDA and CDR2 SQIVND (reference sequence). The CDR3 region has the DNA TGTGCCAGTACTGAGGGGGCGCATATGAACACTGAAGCTTTCTTT. Translation: CASTEGAHMNTEAFF. The whole variable domain, filled in from reference TRBV19 and TRBJ1-1, reads DGGITQSPKYLFRKEGQNVTLSCEQNLNHDAMYWYRQDPGQGLRLIYYSQIVNDFQKGDIAEGYSVSREKKESFPLTVTSAQKNPTAFYLCASTEGAHMNTEAFFGQGTRLTVV.

CDR3 bases: TGTGCCAGCAGTCAGGACGGGCTCGGCGAGCAGTACTTC. Translating gives CASSQDGLGEQYF. The rearrangement links TRBV6-5 to TRBJ2-7, with no clear D. V lost 5 bases and J 6 bases, leaving 14 bases between the germline ends. CDR3 size: 13 residues. Germline V gene data show CDR1 as MNHEY and CDR2 as SVGAGI.

The chain uses TRBV3-1 (or the pseudogene TRBV3-2) and TRBJ2-2, with D perhaps matching TRBD1 or TRBD2 (6 bases each). Per the germline V gene, CDR1 is LGHDT and CDR2 is YNNKEL (reference sequence). Trimming removed 3 bases at V and 5 bases at J, with 10 bases between. This CDR3 region has 14 residues. CDR3 protein: CASSHRGRTGELFF. Written as DNA, the CDR3 is TGTGCCAGCAGCCACCGGGGGCGGACCGGGGAGCTGTTTTTT.

The chain employs TRBV27 and TRBJ2-4; no definite D call. CDR1 MNHEY and CDR2 SMNVEV come from the germline V gene (reference sequence). V lost 9 bases and J 9 bases, leaving 15 bases between the germline ends. This CDR3 is built from 12 residues. The CDR3 is CASSTNDGIQYF. CDR3 DNA sequence: TGTGCCAGTTCGACCAACGATGGCATTCAGTACTTC.

The chain is built from TRBV6-6 and TRBJ2-2, with D perhaps TRBD1 (6 bases). The CDR3 sequence is 16 residues long. V was cut by 6 bases and J by 2 bases, with 16 bases left in between. CDR1 is MNHNY, CDR2 SVGAGI, per germline (reference sequence). The CDR3 is CASSLMGTRNTGELFF. CDR3 nucleotide sequence: TGTGCCAGCAGCCTAATGGGGACACGTAACACCGGGGAGCTGTTTTTT.

This clone was observed a single time. The rearrangement uses TRBV6-5 and TRBJ1-1; no definite D call. CDR1 is MNHEY, CDR2 SVGAGI, per germline. The CDR3 extends over 13 amino acids. V shed 5 bases and J shed 2 bases, with 9 bases lying between them. As DNA, the CDR3 is TGTGCCAGCAGTAAGGGTCTTAACACTGAAGCTTTCTTT. Translation gives CASSKGLNTEAFF.

The V call is TRBV28, the J call TRBJ2-1; perhaps TRBD2 as D (6 bases). V gave up 5 bases and J gave up 0 bases, with 14 bases separating them. Germline V CDR1 and CDR2: MDHEN, SYDVKM. The CDR3 covers 16 residues. The CDR3 is CASSPGTLSSYNEQFF. The CDR3 DNA is TGTGCCAGCAGTCCCGGGACTCTAAGCTCCTACAATGAGCAGTTCTTC.

This chain links TRBV6-1 with TRBJ2-1, with unresolved D. The CDR3 has 13 residues. Trimming stripped 1 base from V and 8 bases from J, with 9 bases between. The germline V gene encodes CDR1 MNHNS and CDR2 SASEGT. CDR3 region: CASSEVLSDEQFF. The CDR3 DNA reads TGTGCCAGCAGTGAAGTACTAAGCGATGAGCAGTTCTTC.

The rearrangement uses TRBV9 and TRBJ2-2; possible D gene TRBD2, 5 bases. Germline CDR1 is SGDLS and CDR2 is YYNGEE. V lost 0 bases and J 0 bases, leaving 9 bases between the germline ends. The CDR3 runs to 16 residues. The CDR3 loop is CASSVVSGANTGELFF. CDR3 coding DNA: TGTGCCAGCAGCGTAGTGTCCGGGGCGAACACCGGGGAGCTGTTTTTT.

CDR3 DNA sequence: TGTGCCAGCAGCTCTAGGGAGCATCAGTGGGAGGCCCTATTTTCACCCCTCCACTTT. Its translation is CASSSREHQWEALFSPLHF. The chain links TRBV7-2 to TRBJ1-6, with no clear D. The CDR3 has 19 residues. Per germline, CDR1 SGHTA and CDR2 FQGNSA. Deletions cut 4 bases from V and 9 bases from J, with 28 bases between.

The V and J genes are TRBV28 and TRBJ2-5; a weak D match, TRBD2 (7 bases). V was clipped by 2 bases and J by 5 bases, with 21 bases between them. Germline V gene lookup returns CDR1 MDHEN and CDR2 SYDVKM. This CDR3 is built from 17 residues. The CDR3 spells CASSLGGASAQGETQYF. The CDR3 region has the DNA TGTGCCAGCAGTTTAGGGGGGGCTAGCGCCCAGGGGGAGACCCAGTACTTC.

This clone was recorded only once. V is TRBV5-5 and J is TRBJ1-5; TRBD1 aligns across 8 bases. With 2 bases clipped from V and 7 bases from J, the junction kept 8 bases outside the gene matches. Per the germline V gene, CDR1 is SGHKS and CDR2 is YYEKEE (reference sequence). The CDR3 length is 15 residues. The CDR3 DNA reads as TGTGCCAGCAGCTTACGGACAGGGATCGAGCAGCCCCAGCATTTT. This sequence encodes CASSLRTGIEQPQHF.

DNA for the CDR3: TGTGCCAGCAGCTTGCATCAGGGCCCCTATGGCTACACCTTC. The encoded protein is CASSLHQGPYGYTF. The genes are TRBV5-4 and TRBJ1-2; the D gene is possibly TRBD1 (5 bases). V gave up 1 base and J gave up 4 bases, with 11 bases separating them. The CDR3 length is 14 residues. Germline V gives CDR1 SGHNT, CDR2 YYREEE (reference sequence). Looking up the rest from reference TRBV5-4 and TRBJ1-2 gives the full variable domain: ETGVTQSPTHLIKTRGQQVTLRCSSQSGHNTVSWYQQALGQGPQFIFQYYREEENGRGNFPPRFSGLQFPNYSSELNVNALELDDSALYLCASSLHQGPYGYTFGSGTRLTVV.

The genes are TRBV28 and TRBJ1-2, with TRBD1 as a possible D gene (5 bases). This CDR3 is 15 amino acids long. Trimming took 7 bases from V and 2 from J, leaving 17 bases between them. Germline CDR1 and CDR2: MDHEN and SYDVKM. DNA of the CDR3: TGTGCCAGCACACCTTCGGGACGGACGAACTATGGCTACACCTTC. Its protein product is CASTPSGRTNYGYTF.

J is TRBJ1-3 and V is TRBV6-5; 7 bases align to TRBD1. CDR3 length equals 15 residues. CDR1 MNHEY and CDR2 SVGAGI come from the germline V gene. V dropped 5 bases and J dropped 0; count of bases not matched to a gene: 4. As DNA, the CDR3 is TGTGCCAGCAGTAGAAACAGGGGCTCTGGAAACACCATATATTTT. Amino acid sequence: CASSRNRGSGNTIYF.

The rearrangement uses TRBV9 and TRBJ1-2; D not resolved. Trimming pared 4 bases from V and 9 bases from J, leaving 13 bases between. The CDR3 length is 12 residues. CDR1 is SGDLS, CDR2 YYNGEE, per germline. The CDR3 here is CASSSQIYRYTF. The CDR3 DNA is TGTGCCAGCAGCTCCCAAATATATCGCTACACCTTC.

The rearrangement links TRBV28 to TRBJ1-5; perhaps TRBD1 as D (5 bases). Trimming shortened V by 2 bases and J by 8 bases, and 7 bases separated the two germline ends. CDR1 and CDR2 (germline): MDHEN, SYDVKM. This CDR3 is 12 amino acids long. The CDR3: CASSLRGKPQHF. CDR3 sequence (DNA): TGTGCCAGCAGTTTACGGGGGAAGCCCCAGCATTTT.

The CDR3 loop is CASSDDMAGGYTF. The DNA for the CDR3 is TGTGCCAGCTCGGATGACATGGCTGGTGGCTACACCTTC. This chain joins TRBV18 and TRBJ1-2; D gene ambiguous. The CDR3 is 13 residues long. Germline loops: CDR1 KGHSH, CDR2 LQKENI. V was cut by 6 bases and J by 7 bases, with 15 bases left in between.

This clone came up a few times. The chain is built from TRBV2 and TRBJ1-1, with D tentatively TRBD1 (6 bases). The V gene's germline CDR1 is SNHLY and CDR2 FYNNEI. With 7 bases removed from V and 4 bases from J, the gap between germline ends came to 13 bases. CDR3 length equals 13 residues. The CDR3 region has the DNA TGTGCCAGCACGTACCAGGGGAGCACTGAAGCTTTCTTT. Translating gives CASTYQGSTEAFF.

The chain links TRBV27 to TRBJ2-2, with D possibly being TRBD2 (6 bases). The CDR3 spans 14 residues. Trimming took 8 bases from V and 12 from J, leaving 22 bases between them. Germline V gives CDR1 MNHEY, CDR2 SMNVEV (reference sequence). The CDR3 region is CASGSGTQPGKLFF. CDR3 sequence (DNA): TGTGCCAGCGGCTCCGGGACTCAACCTGGGAAGCTGTTTTTT.

The chain uses TRBV28 and TRBJ1-4; D uncertain. CDR1 is MDHEN and CDR2 is SYDVKM in the germline V gene. V was cut by 3 bases and J by 4 bases, with 12 bases left in between. The CDR3 contains 15 residues. The CDR3, as DNA: TGTGCCAGCAGTTTCTGGCGGCCCAATAATGAAAAACTGTTTTTT. It codes for CASSFWRPNNEKLFF.

V is TRBV5-5 and J is TRBJ1-1; D not certain. Germline CDR1 and CDR2: SGHKS and YYEKEE (reference sequence). The CDR3 totals 14 residues. Trimming stripped 1 base from V and 3 bases from J, with 10 bases between. The CDR3 nucleotides are TGTGCCAGCAGCTTGTGGCAGTCTGACACTGAAGCTTTCTTT. Its translation: CASSLWQSDTEAFF.

V is TRBV29-1 and J is TRBJ1-2; D unclear. The V gene's germline CDR1 is SQVTM and CDR2 ANQGSEA. This CDR3 is built from 11 residues. Trimming pared 3 bases from V and 6 bases from J, leaving 8 bases between. CDR3 sequence reads: CSVERENGYTF. The CDR3 nucleotides are TGCAGCGTTGAGAGGGAGAATGGCTACACCTTC.

The chain couples TRBV2 to TRBJ1-2; TRBD1 might be the D (5 bases). Germline V gene data show CDR1 as SNHLY and CDR2 as FYNNEI. The CDR3 loop spans 15 amino acids. The V gene lost 1 base and the J gene lost 4 bases, with 13 bases spanning the gap. DNA of the CDR3: TGTGCCAGCAGTGAAGGGGGACGGACCCTCTATGGCTACACCTTC. Its protein is CASSEGGRTLYGYTF.

The chain is built from TRBV5-4 and TRBJ2-7; tentatively, D is TRBD2 (5 bases). Trimming left V 4 bases short and J 0 bases short, with 14 bases between. There are 15 residues in the CDR3. In germline, CDR1 is SGHNT, CDR2 YYREEE (reference sequence). CDR3 loop: CASSPDLATSYEQYF. DNA for the CDR3: TGTGCCAGCAGCCCAGATTTAGCGACCTCCTACGAGCAGTACTTC.

In its sample, this clone was seen a few times. The gene calls are TRBV6-5 and TRBJ2-7; no clear D gene. CDR1 and CDR2 from the germline V gene are MNHEY and SVGAGI. V lost 7 bases and J 3 bases, leaving 13 bases between the germline ends. CDR3 length equals 13 residues. The CDR3 sequence is CASKTSDLYEQYF. In nucleotides, the CDR3 is TGTGCCAGCAAAACTTCGGACCTCTACGAGCAGTACTTC.

The genes are TRBV5-1 and TRBJ2-3; 7 positions match TRBD1. Per germline, CDR1 SGHRS and CDR2 YFSETQ. CDR3 length equals 17 residues. V shed 5 bases and J 0 bases; nucleotides not matched to a gene: 12. The CDR3 DNA reads as TGCGCCAGCAGTCAGCCAAACAGGGGAAAAAGCACAGATACGCAGTATTTT. Protein product: CASSQPNRGKSTDTQYF.

The rearrangement links TRBV7-8 to TRBJ1-2; D is perhaps TRBD1 (5 bases). The V gene lost 5 bases and the J gene lost 6 bases, with 13 bases spanning the gap. Per germline, CDR1 SGHVS and CDR2 FQNEAQ. The CDR3 is 13 amino acids. CDR3 bases: TGTGCCAGCAGCCCTGGTGGGGGGGATGGCTACACCTTC. It codes for CASSPGGGDGYTF.

The chain recombines TRBV30 with TRBJ2-7, with D hard to call. The CDR3 covers 11 residues. Germline values: CDR1 GTSNPN, CDR2 SVGIG (reference sequence). V was pared by 5 bases and J by 2 bases, with 7 bases between. The CDR3 region is CAWGLPYEQYF. In DNA, the CDR3 is TGTGCCTGGGGCCTCCCCTACGAGCAGTACTTC.

The chain combines TRBV10-3 with TRBJ1-6; weak D call: TRBD1 (5 bases). V was pared by 6 bases and J by 5 bases, with 11 bases between. The CDR3 is 14 amino acids. Germline CDR1 ENHRY, CDR2 SYGVKD. In DNA form, the CDR3 reads TGTGCCATCAGAGGACAAATGAATAATTCACCCCTCCACTTT. Its translation: CAIRGQMNNSPLHF.

V is TRBV28 and J is TRBJ1-6, with 11 bases fitting TRBD1. This CDR3 contains 15 residues. Unmatched junction bases numbered 7, after V lost 5 bases and J lost 10 bases. CDR1 is MDHEN, CDR2 SYDVKM, per germline. CDR3 residues: CASSPGQGAGSPLHF. CDR3 in DNA: TGTGCCAGCAGTCCAGGACAGGGGGCCGGATCACCCCTCCACTTT.